The 16 T cell receptor beta chains in this list originate from one sample, sequenced in a study of OX40 agonist ivuxolimab in advanced cancers. Sequencing used immunoSEQ multiplex PCR; TCRdb keeps in-frame clones, though not all of them. The sample holds fewer than 60,000 clones, approximately 80% seen once. This specimen was CD4+ or CD8+ T cells sorted from blood, taken in a trial of the OX40 agonist ivuxolimab. These receptors all stem from an adult with an advanced solid tumor such as melanoma, head and neck, liver or kidney cancer.

The chain uses TRBV18 and TRBJ2-4; a possible D gene is TRBD2 (6 bases). Germline V gene lookup returns CDR1 KGHSH and CDR2 LQKENI. The CDR3 loop spans 15 amino acids. Trimming cost V 0 bases and J 1 base, with 7 bases left between them. The CDR3 loop reads CASSPPEGAKNIQYF. The CDR3 coding sequence is TGTGCCAGCTCACCACCGGAGGGGGCCAAAAACATTCAGTACTTC.

The chain uses TRBV5-4 and TRBJ2-7; D may be TRBD1 or TRBD2 (5 bases each). V shed 3 bases and J shed 7 bases, with 8 bases lying between them. The CDR3 runs to 11 residues. Germline V lookup: CDR1 SGHNT, CDR2 YYREEE (reference sequence). The CDR3 spells CASSSRGEQYF. DNA for the CDR3: TGTGCCAGCAGCTCGAGGGGTGAGCAGTACTTC. The variable domain in full, completed from reference TRBV5-4 and TRBJ2-7, reads ETGVTQSPTHLIKTRGQQVTLRCSSQSGHNTVSWYQQALGQGPQFIFQYYREEENGRGNFPPRFSGLQFPNYSSELNVNALELDDSALYLCASSSRGEQYFGPGTRLTVT.

This clone was picked up a small number of times. J is TRBJ1-2 and V is TRBV10-2, with D uncertain. V gave up 3 bases and J gave up 5 bases, with 19 bases separating them. From germline, CDR1 is WSHSY and CDR2 SAAADI. This CDR3 has 16 amino acids. CDR3 residues: CASSDVDVREFYGYTF. As DNA, the CDR3 is TGCGCCAGCAGTGACGTGGACGTAAGGGAATTTTATGGCTACACCTTC.

The rearrangement links TRBV2 to TRBJ1-5; weak D call: TRBD1 (5 bases). The V gene lost 5 bases and the J gene lost 3 bases, with 11 bases spanning the gap. This CDR3 has 14 amino acids. Germline assignment: CDR1 SNHLY and CDR2 FYNNEI. The CDR3 is CASSRQGLNQPQHF. The CDR3, as DNA: TGTGCCAGCAGTCGTCAGGGTCTCAATCAGCCCCAGCATTTT.

In nucleotides, the CDR3 is TGTGCCAGCAGGATGCAGGGGGCCACTGAAGCTTTCTTT. Amino acid sequence: CASRMQGATEAFF. The chain couples TRBV6-5 to TRBJ1-1, with 8 bases matching TRBD1. V was clipped by 6 bases and J by 4 bases; unmatched bases: 4. Germline V gene data show CDR1 as MNHEY and CDR2 as SVGAGI. The CDR3 runs to 13 residues.

V and J are TRBV5-5 and TRBJ1-1; D perhaps matches TRBD1 (5 bases). Germline V CDR1 and CDR2: SGHKS, YYEKEE (reference sequence). The CDR3 is 14 residues long. V shed 2 bases and J shed 1 base, with 9 bases lying between them. CDR3 in amino acids: CASSFRVQNTEAFF. The CDR3 DNA follows: TGTGCCAGCAGCTTCAGGGTACAGAACACTGAAGCTTTCTTT. Full variable domain (rest looked up from reference TRBV5-5 and TRBJ1-1): DAGVTQSPTHLIKTRGQQVTLRCSPISGHKSVSWYQQVLGQGPQFIFQYYEKEERGRGNFPDRFSARQFPNYSSELNVNALLLGDSALYLCASSFRVQNTEAFFGQGTRLTVV.

This clone was seen just once. V usage is TRBV12-2 and J usage is TRBJ1-2. TRBV12-2 is shown as a pseudogene. There are 15 residues in the CDR3. The CDR3 reads CASRLAEREYYGYTF. The CDR3 nucleotides are TGTGCAAGTCGCTTAGCGGAGAGGGAATACTATGGCTACACCTTC.

The chain couples TRBV9 to TRBJ1-2; D unclear. Trimming took off 4 bases at V and 4 bases at J, with 14 bases between the two ends. CDR3 size: 14 residues. Germline V gives CDR1 SGDLS, CDR2 YYNGEE. In nucleotides, the CDR3 is TGTGCCAGCAGCCCAGAACACGGGCCCTATGGCTACACCTTC. Translating gives CASSPEHGPYGYTF.

This chain uses TRBV27 with TRBJ1-5; D unresolved. V was pared by 2 bases and J by 5 bases, with 10 bases between. Germline V lookup: CDR1 MNHEY, CDR2 SMNVEV (reference sequence). CDR3 size: 14 residues. The CDR3 coding sequence is TGTGCCAGCAGTTTACGGGGTACTTATCAGCCCCAGCATTTT. This gives the protein CASSLRGTYQPQHF.

As regards this clone: A read error is likely, as this CDR3 ends without the conserved phenylalanine or tryptophan. The DNA is left out, because the CDR3 cannot be placed on it with certainty; the CDR3 is given as TCRdb lists it. The chain combines TRBV1 with TRBJ2-7. TRBV1 is shown as a pseudogene. The CDR3 adds up to 12 amino acids, both ends counted. The CDR3 sequence: CTSSQEGERRGI.

A few counts support this clone. The chain couples TRBV5-1 to TRBJ2-7; 10 nucleotides line up with TRBD2. The CDR3 is made up of 17 amino acids. CDR1 is SGHRS, CDR2 YFSETQ, per germline. V was clipped by 6 bases and J by 2 bases; unmatched bases: 14. In DNA form, the CDR3 reads TGCGCCAGCAAGGAGCTAGCGGGAGACTTTGTGACCTACGAGCAGTACTTC. Translated, it gives CASKELAGDFVTYEQYF.

This chain joins TRBV18 and TRBJ2-7, with TRBD1 matching 9 bases. J gave up 6 bases and V 6 bases, and 6 bases lay outside the gene matches. Germline-derived CDR1 and CDR2 are KGHSH and LQKENI. There are 13 residues in the CDR3. CDR3 sequence (DNA): TGTGCCAGCTCCCGGGACAGGGTTGCCGAGCAGTACTTC. Translated: CASSRDRVAEQYF.

The chain carries TRBV19 and TRBJ2-7; no clear D gene. This CDR3 has 16 amino acids. CDR1 and CDR2 from the germline V gene are LNHDA and SQIVND (reference sequence). Trimming took off 5 bases at V and 2 bases at J, with 19 bases between the two ends. CDR3 in amino acids: CASSLSTPPRAYEQYF. CDR3 sequence (DNA): TGTGCCAGTAGTCTCTCGACCCCTCCAAGGGCCTACGAGCAGTACTTC.

The V and J genes are TRBV18 and TRBJ2-6; D unresolved. The CDR3 totals 14 residues. V lost 8 bases and J lost 0, with 8 bases in between. Germline V CDR1 and CDR2: KGHSH, LQKENI. The CDR3 protein is CASPLGSGANVLTF. The CDR3 nucleotides read TGTGCCAGCCCCCTGGGCTCTGGGGCCAACGTCCTGACTTTC.

Judged by abundance, this clone is medium-sized. The chain couples TRBV27 to TRBJ1-6, with D perhaps TRBD1 (5 bases). V was pared by 6 bases and J by 5 bases, with 20 bases between. This CDR3 is built from 17 residues. The germline gives CDR1 MNHEY, CDR2 SMNVEV (reference sequence). This chain's CDR3 is CASSLTGTALNNSPLHF. CDR3 nucleotide sequence: TGTGCCAGCAGCCTTACGGGGACCGCCCTTAATAATTCACCCCTCCACTTT.

The rearrangement links TRBV29-1 to TRBJ2-1; D gene ambiguous. V gave up 3 bases and J gave up 5 bases, with 14 bases separating them. This CDR3 is built from 14 residues. Germline assignment: CDR1 SQVTM and CDR2 ANQGSEA. The DNA of the CDR3 is TGCAGCGTTGATACCGCGCTCTTTAACAATGAGCAGTTCTTC. It specifies CSVDTALFNNEQFF.